These 20 T cell receptor beta chains came from one sample sequenced in a study of blood T cells in healthy people across ages. Sample-barcoded 5' priming and a J-beta primer mix drove a second PCR of 7 to 11 cycles. MiXCR, applied by TCRdb to the 5' RACE reads, yields one record per CDR3 protein. The table lists roughly 1.9 million distinct CDR3 sequences, approximately 39% of them singletons, with approximately 22% in the top ten. Sequenced input: blood. The source of these receptors is a human donor in good health.

This clonotype was observed a few times. The chain links TRBV7-2 to TRBJ2-2; a weak D match, TRBD2 (5 bases). Germline CDR1 reads SGHTA; CDR2 reads FQGNSA. The CDR3 totals 14 residues. Trimming took 3 bases from V and 4 from J, leaving 9 bases between them. This chain's CDR3 is CASSFNRGTGELFF. Here the CDR3 DNA reads TGTGCCAGCAGCTTTAATCGGGGCACCGGGGAGCTGTTTTTT.

This chain connects TRBV28 to TRBJ2-1; tentatively, D is TRBD1 (5 bases). The V end was cut by 7 bases, the J end by 6 bases, with 16 bases between. Germline-derived CDR1 and CDR2 are MDHEN and SYDVKM. The CDR3 spans 14 residues. CDR3: CASNAMTAPNEQFF. The CDR3 nucleotides read TGTGCCAGCAATGCGATGACAGCTCCCAATGAGCAGTTCTTC.

CDR3 bases: TGCAGCGTTCGGGCAGGGGGCTATAATTCACCCCTCCACTTT. Residues: CSVRAGGYNSPLHF. The chain couples TRBV29-1 to TRBJ1-6; 7 bases fit TRBD1. Per germline, CDR1 SQVTM and CDR2 ANQGSEA. The CDR3 runs to 14 residues. Trimming removed 5 bases from V and 3 bases from J; junction bases left unmatched: 4. Based on the CDR3 plus reference TRBV29-1 and TRBJ1-6, the full variable domain is SAVISQKPSRDICQRGTSLTIQCQVDSQVTMMFWYRQQPGQSLTLIATANQGSEATYESGFVIDKFPISRPNLTFSTLTVSNMSPEDSSIYLCSVRAGGYNSPLHFGNGTRLTVT.

This clonotype has just a few counts. The rearrangement links TRBV6-5 to TRBJ1-6; weak D call: TRBD1 (6 bases). Germline V gene sequence: CDR1 MNHEY, CDR2 SVGAGI. V lost 5 bases and J 10 bases, leaving 15 bases between the germline ends. The CDR3 has 14 amino acids. The DNA of the CDR3 is TGTGCCAGCAGTATGCAGGGGCTACCGTCACCCCTCCACTTT. Translated, it gives CASSMQGLPSPLHF.

This rearrangement joins TRBV7-9 to TRBJ2-7, with a possible D match to TRBD1 (6 bases). The CDR3 consists of 13 residues. Trimming removed 6 bases from V and 2 bases from J, with 11 bases in between. Germline V gene data show CDR1 as SEHNR and CDR2 as FQNEAQ (reference sequence). The CDR3 spells CASRLGDTYEQYF. For the CDR3, the DNA is TGTGCCAGCAGGTTGGGGGACACCTACGAGCAGTACTTC.

This sequence joins TRBV9 and TRBJ2-1; 8 nucleotides line up with TRBD1. Trimming removed 0 bases from V and 3 bases from J; junction bases left unmatched: 2. This CDR3 comprises 15 residues. Per the germline V gene, CDR1 is SGDLS and CDR2 is YYNGEE. The chain's CDR3 is CASSVVQGDYNEQFF. As DNA, the CDR3 is TGTGCCAGCAGCGTAGTACAGGGGGACTACAATGAGCAGTTCTTC.

This chain uses TRBV20-1 with TRBJ1-6; no definite D call. CDR1 and CDR2 from the germline V gene are DFQATT and SNEGSKA (reference sequence). The V end lost 0 bases, the J end lost 10 bases, and 16 bases lay between the germline ends. The CDR3 totals 15 residues. The CDR3 DNA is TGCAGTGCTAGAGACTCCGGCGGAACACTATCACCCCTCCACTTT. Its translation is CSARDSGGTLSPLHF.

About this clonotype itself: A junction boundary mismatches the germline segment, possibly from a read error. This chain joins TRBV12-3 or TRBV12-4 and TRBJ1-5, with a possible D match to TRBD1 (5 bases). The CDR3 sequence is 13 residues long. The DNA for the CDR3 is TGCGCCAGCAGCCATAGACAGAATCAGCCCCAGCATTTT. Protein: CASSHRQNQPQHF.

With regard to this clonotype: A much more abundant neighbour one base away suggests this may be a read error. V is TRBV7-9 and J is TRBJ1-2; TRBD1 matches at 7 bases. The CDR3 length is 13 residues. V trimming: 5 bases; J trimming: 3 bases; junction bases outside the gene matches: 3. Germline assignment: CDR1 SEHNR and CDR2 FQNEAQ (reference sequence). The CDR3 DNA reads as TGTGCCAGCAGCGGGGGACAGCACTATGGCTACACCTTC. Amino acids: CASSGGQHYGYTF. The full variable domain, completed using reference TRBV7-9 and TRBJ1-2, is DTGVSQNPRHKITKRGQNVTFRCDPISEHNRLYWYRQTLGQGPEFLTYFQNEAQLEKSRLLSDRFSAERPKGSFSTLEIQRTEQGDSAMYLCASSGGQHYGYTFGSGTRLTVV.

Only a few counts were recorded for this clonotype. This chain connects TRBV10-3 to TRBJ1-2; 12 bases align to TRBD1. The CDR3 length is 13 residues. The germline V gene encodes CDR1 ENHRY and CDR2 SYGVKD. The V and J ends lost 10 bases and 7 bases, in that order; junction bases with no gene match: 7. As DNA, the CDR3 is TGTGCCAGCGGGACAGGGGGCTCTCGTGGCTACACCTTC. As protein: CASGTGGSRGYTF.

This chain uses TRBV12-5 with TRBJ1-2; 10 nucleotides match TRBD1. Germline CDR1 LGHNT, CDR2 FRNRAP. CDR3 size: 16 residues. With V trimmed by 3 bases and J by 5 bases, 9 bases remained unmatched. The CDR3 sequence: CASGFSSGQGNYGYTF. The CDR3 DNA reads TGTGCTAGTGGTTTCTCGTCGGGACAGGGGAATTATGGCTACACCTTC.

CDR3 sequence (DNA): TGTGCCAGCAGCTTGGGCGCTCGGGACAGCAATGAGCAGTTCTTC. Its protein product is CASSLGARDSNEQFF. This chain uses TRBV5-4 with TRBJ2-1, with TRBD1 identical over 7 bases. V gave up 0 bases and J gave up 6 bases; unmatched junction bases: 6. The CDR3 runs to 15 residues. The germline CDR1 and CDR2 sequences are SGHNT and YYREEE (reference sequence).

The V and J genes are TRBV20-1 and TRBJ1-2, with TRBD1 matching over 7 bases. Unmatched junction bases numbered 23, after V lost 6 bases and J lost 4 bases. Germline V lookup: CDR1 DFQATT, CDR2 SNEGSKA (reference sequence). The CDR3 contains 18 residues. CDR3 nucleotides: TGCAGTGCCCCCCAAACAGACAGGGTAATAAAAGGAGGCTATGGCTACACCTTC. Protein: CSAPQTDRVIKGGYGYTF.

This clonotype was seen only a few times. The junction differs from germline at one of its ends, possibly a read error. The rearrangement uses TRBV4-2 and TRBJ2-1; 9 bases line up with TRBD2. This CDR3 region has 15 residues. Per germline, CDR1 LGHNA and CDR2 YNFKEQ. DNA of the CDR3: TGTGCCAGCAGTCAAGACCAGCGGGGGGTCAATGAGCAGTTCTTC. Translating it yields CASSQDQRGVNEQFF.

Only a few counts were recorded for this clonotype. CDR3: CASSPEDRGGGYTF. The CDR3 DNA is TGTGCCAGCAGTCCGGAAGACAGGGGCGGTGGCTACACCTTC. This chain connects TRBV6-5 to TRBJ1-2, with 8 bases aligning to TRBD1. The CDR3 consists of 14 residues. Trimming removed 5 bases from V and 7 bases from J; junction bases left unmatched: 9. CDR1 is MNHEY and CDR2 is SVGAGI in the germline V gene.

This clonotype was counted a few times. In DNA, the CDR3 is TGTGCCAGCAGCAATAGCCGGGACAGGGCCTCCTACGAGCAGTACTTC. Translating gives CASSNSRDRASYEQYF. J is TRBJ2-7 and V is TRBV6-2 or TRBV6-3; 9 positions match TRBD1. Trimming took 6 bases from V and 0 from J; bases not matched to a gene: 9. CDR3 size: 16 residues. CDR1 is MNHEY and CDR2 is SVGEGT in the germline V gene.

This clonotype was seen repeatedly, ten times or more. This chain connects TRBV4-2 to TRBJ1-2; D gene unclear. The V gene lost 0 bases and the J gene lost 6 bases, with 8 bases spanning the gap. This CDR3 is 13 amino acids long. From germline, CDR1 is LGHNA and CDR2 YNFKEQ. CDR3 sequence reads: CASSQDPGDGYTF. CDR3 coding DNA: TGTGCCAGCAGCCAAGATCCCGGGGATGGCTACACCTTC.

The chain recombines TRBV12-3 or TRBV12-4 with TRBJ2-3, with D perhaps matching TRBD2 (6 bases). The CDR3 is made up of 15 amino acids. V lost 6 bases and J lost 0, with 13 bases in between. This CDR3 is CASRGTSYSTDTQYF. CDR3 sequence (DNA): TGTGCCAGCAGGGGAACTAGCTATAGCACAGATACGCAGTATTTT.

The chain is built from TRBV20-1 and TRBJ1-2; D possibly corresponds to TRBD1 (6 bases). CDR1 and CDR2 from the germline V gene are DFQATT and SNEGSKA (reference sequence). CDR3 length equals 13 residues. The V gene lost 5 bases and the J gene lost 4 bases, with 14 bases spanning the gap. The DNA for the CDR3 is TGCAGTGCTCAGACCAGGGGCGGCTATGGCTACACCTTC. This codes for CSAQTRGGYGYTF.

About this clonotype: A read error may account for a junction end that differs from germline. CDR3 bases: TGTGCCAGCAGCTTCAGCTCGCCTTCCTACGGGCAGTACTTC. It is translated as CASSFSSPSYGQYF. J is TRBJ2-7 and V is TRBV11-2; D ambiguous. Germline V lookup: CDR1 SGHAT, CDR2 FQNNGV. The CDR3 is made up of 14 amino acids. The whole variable domain, filled in from reference TRBV11-2 and TRBJ2-7, reads EAGVAQSPRYKIIEKRQSVAFWCNPISGHATLYWYQQILGQGPKLLIQFQNNGVVDDSQLPKDRFSAERLKGVDSTLKIQPAKLEDSAVYLCASSFSSPSYGQYFGPGTRLTVT.